This TCR beta chain was recorded in a study of blood T cells in healthy people across ages. Notes on the study in general: In long-lived donors, naive CD4+ cell counts and diversity exceeded those of aged donors. Unsorted PBMC input precluded a conclusive naive versus antigen-experienced comparison.

V was clipped by 7 bases and J by 5 bases, with 21 bases between them. Per germline, CDR1 MDHEN and CDR2 SYDVKM. CDR3 length equals 16 residues. The use of a sample-barcoded 5' primer and a J-beta primer mix characterized a second PCR of 7 to 11 cycles. One entry per CDR3 protein, called by TCRdb with MiXCR from the 5' RACE reads. This table has 1.5 million to 2 million distinct CDR3 sequences, less than 50% appearing once. In the case of this clonotype: Its specificity is not known.

The chain couples TRBV28 to TRBJ2-1; tentatively, D is TRBD1 (6 bases). The clonotype originates from a woman in her forties in good health. Sequences were obtained from blood. The CDR3 DNA reads TGTGCCAGCACACAGTTGACGAACGCAGGGGACAATGAGCAGTTCTTC. Protein sequence: CASTQLTNAGDNEQFF.